This T cell receptor beta chain comes out of a study of T cells after yellow fever vaccination. Findings and caveats of the study: Peaking faster, on day 5 versus 15, the secondary response was nonetheless weaker.

It was through 5'RACE template switching that TCR cDNA was made, with a universal primer site and UMIs added. One entry per CDR3 protein, called by TCRdb with MiXCR from the 5' RACE reads. The sample consists of some 500,000 distinct CDR3 sequences, less than 15% of them appearing once. Germline CDR1 reads SGHTS; CDR2 reads YDEGEE. V lost 0 bases and J lost 7, with 11 bases in between. This CDR3 is built from 13 residues. With regard to this clonotype: No antigen is known for it.

This receptor was obtained from a man aged 25-45 years who received the YFV17D yellow fever vaccine. The chain links TRBV5-8 to TRBJ2-7; unclear D gene. Source: PBMCs, taken on the day of the yellow fever booster vaccination. CDR3 nucleotide sequence: TGTGCCAGCAGCTTGGCAGCTCCCGGAGAGCAGTACTTC. Translation: CASSLAAPGEQYF.